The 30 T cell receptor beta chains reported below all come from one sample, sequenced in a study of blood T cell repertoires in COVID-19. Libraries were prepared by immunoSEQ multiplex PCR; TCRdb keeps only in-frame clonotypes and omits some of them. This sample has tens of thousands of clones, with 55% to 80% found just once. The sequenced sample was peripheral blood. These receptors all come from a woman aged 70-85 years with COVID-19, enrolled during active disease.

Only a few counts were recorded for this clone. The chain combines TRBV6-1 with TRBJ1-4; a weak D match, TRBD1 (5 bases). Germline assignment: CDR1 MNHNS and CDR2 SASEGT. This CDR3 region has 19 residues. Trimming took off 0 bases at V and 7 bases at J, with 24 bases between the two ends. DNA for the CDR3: TGTGCCAGCAGTGAAGCGTACTGGCCCGGCGGGGCCGGCGGTGAAAAACTGTTTTTT. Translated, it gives CASSEAYWPGGAGGEKLFF.

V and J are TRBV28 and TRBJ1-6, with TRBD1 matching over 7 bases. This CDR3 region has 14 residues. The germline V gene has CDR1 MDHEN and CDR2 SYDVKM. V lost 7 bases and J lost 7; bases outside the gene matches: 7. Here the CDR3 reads CASTLPGQNSPLHF. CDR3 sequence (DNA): TGTGCCAGCACCCTACCGGGACAGAATTCACCCCTCCACTTT.

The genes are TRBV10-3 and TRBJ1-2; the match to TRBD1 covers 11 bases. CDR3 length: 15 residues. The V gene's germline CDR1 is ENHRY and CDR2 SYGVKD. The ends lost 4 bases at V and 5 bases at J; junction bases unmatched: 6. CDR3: CAISGSDRGQYGYTF. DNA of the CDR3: TGTGCCATCAGTGGCTCGGACAGGGGGCAGTATGGCTACACCTTC.

CDR3 amino acids: CASSIQGLAGSNQPQHF. In DNA, the CDR3 is TGTGCCAGTAGTATCCAGGGACTGGCCGGTAGCAATCAGCCCCAGCATTTT. The V gene is TRBV19, the J gene TRBJ1-5; TRBD1 is a possible D gene (5 bases). The CDR3 totals 17 residues. Looked up from germline, CDR1 is LNHDA and CDR2 is SQIVND (reference sequence). V lost 3 bases and J lost 0, with 15 bases in between.

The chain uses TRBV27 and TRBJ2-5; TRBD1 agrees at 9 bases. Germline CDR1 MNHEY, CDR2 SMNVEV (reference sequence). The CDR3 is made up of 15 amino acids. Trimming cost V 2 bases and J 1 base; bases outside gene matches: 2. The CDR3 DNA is TGTGCCAGCAGTTTAGGGACAGGGCGCCAAGAGACCCAGTACTTC. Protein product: CASSLGTGRQETQYF.

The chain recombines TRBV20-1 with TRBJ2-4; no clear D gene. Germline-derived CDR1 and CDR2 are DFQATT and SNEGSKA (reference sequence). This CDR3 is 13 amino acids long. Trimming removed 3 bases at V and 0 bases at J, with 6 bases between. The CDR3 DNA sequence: TGCAGTGCTAGTCCGGGAGCCAAAAACATTCAGTACTTC. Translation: CSASPGAKNIQYF.

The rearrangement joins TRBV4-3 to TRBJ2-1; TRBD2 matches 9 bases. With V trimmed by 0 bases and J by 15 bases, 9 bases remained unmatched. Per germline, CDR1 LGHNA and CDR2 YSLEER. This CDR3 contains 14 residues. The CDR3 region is CASSQDWASGVRFF. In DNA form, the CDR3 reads TGCGCCAGCAGCCAAGATTGGGCTAGCGGGGTTCGGTTCTTC.

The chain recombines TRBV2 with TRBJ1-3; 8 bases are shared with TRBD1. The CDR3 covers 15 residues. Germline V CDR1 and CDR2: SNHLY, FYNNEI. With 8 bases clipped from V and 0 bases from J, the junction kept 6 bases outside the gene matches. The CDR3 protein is CASGQGPLSGNTIYF. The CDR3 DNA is TGTGCCAGCGGACAGGGCCCCCTCTCTGGAAACACCATATATTTT.

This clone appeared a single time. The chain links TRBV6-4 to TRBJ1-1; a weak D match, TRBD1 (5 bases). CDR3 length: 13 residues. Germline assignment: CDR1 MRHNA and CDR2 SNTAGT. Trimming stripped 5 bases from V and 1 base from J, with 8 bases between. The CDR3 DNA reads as TGTGCCAGCAGTAGGACATCGAACACTGAAGCTTTCTTT. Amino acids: CASSRTSNTEAFF.

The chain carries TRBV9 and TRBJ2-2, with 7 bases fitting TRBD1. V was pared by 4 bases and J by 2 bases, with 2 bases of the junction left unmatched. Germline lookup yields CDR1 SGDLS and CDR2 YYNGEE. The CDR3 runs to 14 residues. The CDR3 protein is CASSRTGNTGELFF. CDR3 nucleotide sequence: TGTGCCAGCAGCCGGACAGGCAACACCGGGGAGCTGTTTTTT.

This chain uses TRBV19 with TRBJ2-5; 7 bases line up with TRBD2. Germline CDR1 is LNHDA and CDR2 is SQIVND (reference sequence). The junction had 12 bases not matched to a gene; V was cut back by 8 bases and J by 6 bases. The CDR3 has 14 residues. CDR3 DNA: TGTGCCAGTTCAAACGGGGACTACCCCAAGACCCAGTACTTC. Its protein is CASSNGDYPKTQYF.

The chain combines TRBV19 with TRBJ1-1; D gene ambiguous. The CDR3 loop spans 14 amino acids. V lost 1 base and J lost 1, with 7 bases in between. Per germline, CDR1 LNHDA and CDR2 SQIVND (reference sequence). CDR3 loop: CASSIAARNTEAFF. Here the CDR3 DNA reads TGTGCCAGTAGTATAGCCGCGCGGAACACTGAAGCTTTCTTT.

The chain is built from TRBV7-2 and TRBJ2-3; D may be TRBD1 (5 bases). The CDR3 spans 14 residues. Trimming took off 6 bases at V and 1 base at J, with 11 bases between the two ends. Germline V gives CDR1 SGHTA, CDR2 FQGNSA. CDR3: CASSFDRGTDTQYF. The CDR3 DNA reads TGTGCCAGCAGTTTTGACAGAGGCACAGATACGCAGTATTTT.

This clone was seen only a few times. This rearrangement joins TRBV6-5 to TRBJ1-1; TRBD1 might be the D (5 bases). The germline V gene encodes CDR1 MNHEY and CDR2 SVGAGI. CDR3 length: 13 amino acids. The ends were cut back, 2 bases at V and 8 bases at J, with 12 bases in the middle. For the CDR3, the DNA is TGTGCCAGCAGTTACCCTACGGGGGGAGAAGCTTTCTTT. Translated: CASSYPTGGEAFF.

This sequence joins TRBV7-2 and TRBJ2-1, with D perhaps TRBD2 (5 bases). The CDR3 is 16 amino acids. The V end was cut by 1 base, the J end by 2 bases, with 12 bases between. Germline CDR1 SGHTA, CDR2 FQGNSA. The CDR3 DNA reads TGTGCCAGCAGCTTAGTGACCAGCGGAACCTACAATGAGCAGTTCTTC. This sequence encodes CASSLVTSGTYNEQFF.

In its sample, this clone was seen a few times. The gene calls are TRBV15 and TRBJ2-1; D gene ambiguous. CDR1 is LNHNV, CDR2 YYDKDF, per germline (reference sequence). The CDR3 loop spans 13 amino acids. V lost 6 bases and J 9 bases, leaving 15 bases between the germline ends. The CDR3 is CATSQLVFTEQFF. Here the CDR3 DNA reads TGTGCCACCAGTCAGCTAGTATTTACTGAGCAGTTCTTC.

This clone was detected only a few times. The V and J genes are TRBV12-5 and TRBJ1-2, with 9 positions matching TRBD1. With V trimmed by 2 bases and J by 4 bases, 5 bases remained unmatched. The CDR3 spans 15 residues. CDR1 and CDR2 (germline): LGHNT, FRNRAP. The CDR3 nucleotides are TGTGCTAGTGGTTTGACAGGGGGCGCAGGCTATGGCTACACCTTC. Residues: CASGLTGGAGYGYTF.

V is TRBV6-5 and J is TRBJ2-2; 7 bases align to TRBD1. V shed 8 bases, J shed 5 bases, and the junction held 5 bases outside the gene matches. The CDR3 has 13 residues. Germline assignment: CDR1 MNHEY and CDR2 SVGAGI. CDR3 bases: TGTGCCAGCGACAGGGATGGGACCGGGGAGCTGTTTTTT. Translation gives CASDRDGTGELFF.

The CDR3 is CASSAPTGYGNTIYF. As DNA, the CDR3 is TGTGCCAGCAGCGCCCCAACAGGGTATGGAAACACCATATATTTT. J is TRBJ1-3 and V is TRBV9; possibly TRBD1 for D (6 bases). V gave up 3 bases and J gave up 3 bases, with 13 bases separating them. The CDR3 runs to 15 residues. From germline, CDR1 is SGDLS and CDR2 YYNGEE.

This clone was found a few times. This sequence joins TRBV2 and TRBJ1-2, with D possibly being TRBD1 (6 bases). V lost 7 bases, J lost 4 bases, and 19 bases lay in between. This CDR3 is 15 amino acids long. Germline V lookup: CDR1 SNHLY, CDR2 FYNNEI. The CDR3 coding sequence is TGTGCCAGCACCCCAGGGGCTGGGGGCGGCTATGGCTACACCTTC. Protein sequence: CASTPGAGGGYGYTF.

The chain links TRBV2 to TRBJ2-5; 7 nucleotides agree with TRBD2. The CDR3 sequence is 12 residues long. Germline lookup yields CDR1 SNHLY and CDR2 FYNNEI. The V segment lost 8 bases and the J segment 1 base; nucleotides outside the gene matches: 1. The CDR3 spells CASSSGQETQYF. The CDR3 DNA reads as TGTGCCAGCTCTAGCGGCCAAGAGACCCAGTACTTC.

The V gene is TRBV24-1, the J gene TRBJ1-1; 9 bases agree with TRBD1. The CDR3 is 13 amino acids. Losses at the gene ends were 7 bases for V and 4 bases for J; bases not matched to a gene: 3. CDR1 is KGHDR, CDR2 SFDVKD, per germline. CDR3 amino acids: CATRGTGTTEAFF. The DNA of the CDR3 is TGTGCCACCAGGGGGACAGGGACCACTGAAGCTTTCTTT.

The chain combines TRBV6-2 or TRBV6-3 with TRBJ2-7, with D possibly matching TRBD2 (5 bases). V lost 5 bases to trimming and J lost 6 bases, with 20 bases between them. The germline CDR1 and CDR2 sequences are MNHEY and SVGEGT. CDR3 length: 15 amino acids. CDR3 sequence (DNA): TGTGCCAGCAGTCGACCCCTAGCATGGGTCTTCGAGCAGTACTTC. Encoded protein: CASSRPLAWVFEQYF.

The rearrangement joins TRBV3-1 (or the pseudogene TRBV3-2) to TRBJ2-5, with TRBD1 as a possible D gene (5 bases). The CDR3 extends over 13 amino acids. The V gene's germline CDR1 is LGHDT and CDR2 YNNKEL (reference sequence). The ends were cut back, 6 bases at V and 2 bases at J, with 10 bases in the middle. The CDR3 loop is CASRQAGQETQYF. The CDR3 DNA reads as TGTGCCAGCAGACAGGCAGGTCAAGAGACCCAGTACTTC.

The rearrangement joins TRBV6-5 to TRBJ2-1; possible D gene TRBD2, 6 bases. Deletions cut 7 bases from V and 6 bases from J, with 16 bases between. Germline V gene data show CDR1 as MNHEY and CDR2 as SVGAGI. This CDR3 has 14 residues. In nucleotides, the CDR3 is TGTGCCAGCACTCCCGGGACTCCGGGCAATGAGCAGTTCTTC. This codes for CASTPGTPGNEQFF.

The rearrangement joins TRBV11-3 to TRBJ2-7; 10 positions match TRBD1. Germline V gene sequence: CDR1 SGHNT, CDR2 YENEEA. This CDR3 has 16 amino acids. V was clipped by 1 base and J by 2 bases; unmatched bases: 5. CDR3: CASSLASGTGAYEQYV. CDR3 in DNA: TGTGCCAGCAGCTTAGCGTCCGGGACAGGGGCCTACGAGCAGTACGTC.

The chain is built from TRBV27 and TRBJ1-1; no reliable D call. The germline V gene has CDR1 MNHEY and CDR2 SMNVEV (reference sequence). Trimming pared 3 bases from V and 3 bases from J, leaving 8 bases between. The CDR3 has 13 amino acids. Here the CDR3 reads CASSFEGDTEAFF. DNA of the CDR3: TGTGCCAGCAGTTTCGAGGGTGACACTGAAGCTTTCTTT.

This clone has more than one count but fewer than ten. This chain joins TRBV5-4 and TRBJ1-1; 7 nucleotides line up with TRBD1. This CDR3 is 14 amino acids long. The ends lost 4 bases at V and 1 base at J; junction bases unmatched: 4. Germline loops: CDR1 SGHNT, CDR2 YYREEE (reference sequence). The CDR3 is CASSRGQSNTEAFF. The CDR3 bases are TGTGCCAGCAGCAGGGGACAGTCGAACACTGAAGCTTTCTTT.

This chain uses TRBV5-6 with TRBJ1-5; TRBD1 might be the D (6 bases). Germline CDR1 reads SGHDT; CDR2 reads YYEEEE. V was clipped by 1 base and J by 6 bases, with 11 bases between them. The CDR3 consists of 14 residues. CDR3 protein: CASSLRGISQPQHF. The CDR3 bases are TGTGCCAGCAGCTTGAGGGGGATTAGTCAGCCCCAGCATTTT.

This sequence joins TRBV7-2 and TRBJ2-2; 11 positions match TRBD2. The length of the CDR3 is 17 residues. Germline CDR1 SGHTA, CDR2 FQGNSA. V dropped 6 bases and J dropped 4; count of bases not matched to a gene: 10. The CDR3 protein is CASRSGGTSGGTGELFF. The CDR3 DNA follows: TGTGCCAGCAGATCTGGGGGGACTAGCGGTGGCACCGGGGAGCTGTTTTTT.